This T cell receptor beta chain stems from a study of blood T cell repertoires in COVID-19. TCRdb's table, derived via immunoSEQ multiplex PCR, lists solely in-frame clones and lacks some. This sample has about 200,000 clones, with almost 90% found just once. The germline V gene has CDR1 LGHDT and CDR2 YNNKEL (reference sequence). Trimming at V came to 0 bases and at J to 6 bases, leaving 3 bases not matched to a gene. The length of the CDR3 is 14 residues. The J gene is TRBJ1-2, the V gene TRBV3-1 (or the pseudogene TRBV3-2); 8 bases map to TRBD1. The TCR was taken from a man aged 18 to 35 with active or convalescent COVID-19. Sequenced sample: peripheral blood. CDR3 nucleotides: TGTGCCAGCAGCCAAGATTGGACAGGGAATGGCTACACCTTC. It encodes CASSQDWTGNGYTF.